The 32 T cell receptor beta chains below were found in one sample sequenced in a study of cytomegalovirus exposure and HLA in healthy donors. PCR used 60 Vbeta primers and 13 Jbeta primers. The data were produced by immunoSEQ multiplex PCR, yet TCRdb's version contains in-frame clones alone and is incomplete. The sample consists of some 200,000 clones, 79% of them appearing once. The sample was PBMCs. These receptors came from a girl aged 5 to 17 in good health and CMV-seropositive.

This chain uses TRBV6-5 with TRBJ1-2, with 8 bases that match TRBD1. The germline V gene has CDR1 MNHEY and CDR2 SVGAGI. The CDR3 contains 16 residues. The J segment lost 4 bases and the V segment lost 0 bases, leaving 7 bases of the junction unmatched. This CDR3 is CASSYSIGQGGYGYTF. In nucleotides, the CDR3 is TGTGCCAGCAGTTACTCGATCGGACAGGGCGGCTATGGCTACACCTTC.

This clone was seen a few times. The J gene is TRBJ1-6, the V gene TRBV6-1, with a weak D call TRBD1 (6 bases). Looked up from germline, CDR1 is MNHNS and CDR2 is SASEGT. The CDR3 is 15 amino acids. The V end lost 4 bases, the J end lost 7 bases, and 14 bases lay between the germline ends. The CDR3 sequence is CASSGLAGENSPLHF. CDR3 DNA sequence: TGTGCCAGCAGTGGGCTGGCAGGGGAGAATTCACCCCTCCACTTT.

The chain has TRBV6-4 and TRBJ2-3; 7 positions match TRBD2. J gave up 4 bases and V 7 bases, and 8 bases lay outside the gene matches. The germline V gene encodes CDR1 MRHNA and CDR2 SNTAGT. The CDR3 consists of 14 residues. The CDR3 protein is CASKRGSSSDTQYF. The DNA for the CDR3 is TGTGCCAGCAAGCGGGGCTCCTCCTCAGATACGCAGTATTTT.

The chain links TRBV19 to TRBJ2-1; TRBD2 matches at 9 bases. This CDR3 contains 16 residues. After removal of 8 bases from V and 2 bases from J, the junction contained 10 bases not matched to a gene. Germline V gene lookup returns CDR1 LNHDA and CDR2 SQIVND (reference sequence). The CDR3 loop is CASGVERGAPYNEQFF. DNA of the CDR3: TGTGCCAGTGGGGTGGAGCGGGGGGCCCCCTACAATGAGCAGTTCTTC.

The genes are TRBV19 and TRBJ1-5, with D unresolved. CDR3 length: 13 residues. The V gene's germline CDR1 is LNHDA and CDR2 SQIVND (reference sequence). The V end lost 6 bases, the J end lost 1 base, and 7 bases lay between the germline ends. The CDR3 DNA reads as TGTGCCAGTAGCAACAACAGCAATCAGCCCCAGCATTTT. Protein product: CASSNNSNQPQHF. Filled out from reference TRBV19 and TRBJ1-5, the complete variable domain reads DGGITQSPKYLFRKEGQNVTLSCEQNLNHDAMYWYRQDPGQGLRLIYYSQIVNDFQKGDIAEGYSVSREKKESFPLTVTSAQKNPTAFYLCASSNNSNQPQHFGDGTRLSIL.

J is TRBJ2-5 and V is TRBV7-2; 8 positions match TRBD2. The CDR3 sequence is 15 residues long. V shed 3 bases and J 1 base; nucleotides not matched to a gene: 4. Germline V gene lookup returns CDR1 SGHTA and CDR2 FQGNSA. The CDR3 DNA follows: TGTGCCAGCAGCTTCCTCGGGGGGGTCCAAGAGACCCAGTACTTC. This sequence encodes CASSFLGGVQETQYF.

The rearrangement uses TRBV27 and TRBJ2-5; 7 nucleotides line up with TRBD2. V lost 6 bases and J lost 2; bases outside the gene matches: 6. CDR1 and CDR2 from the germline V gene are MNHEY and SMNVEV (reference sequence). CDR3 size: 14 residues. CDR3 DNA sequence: TGTGCCAGCAGCCCCCCGGGGGGTCAAGAGACCCAGTACTTC. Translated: CASSPPGGQETQYF.

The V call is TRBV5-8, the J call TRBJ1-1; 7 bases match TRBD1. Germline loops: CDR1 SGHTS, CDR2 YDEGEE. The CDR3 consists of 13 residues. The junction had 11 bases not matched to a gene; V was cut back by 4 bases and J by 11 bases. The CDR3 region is CASSPGGPSGAFF. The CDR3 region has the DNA TGTGCCAGCAGCCCAGGGGGGCCCTCCGGGGCTTTCTTT.

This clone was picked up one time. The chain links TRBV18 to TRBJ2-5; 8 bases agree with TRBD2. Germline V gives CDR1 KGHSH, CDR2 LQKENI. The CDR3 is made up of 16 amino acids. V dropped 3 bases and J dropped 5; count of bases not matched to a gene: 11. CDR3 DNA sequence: TGTGCCAGCTCACCTTCTTTGACTAGCGAGGGGGAGACCCAGTACTTC. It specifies CASSPSLTSEGETQYF.

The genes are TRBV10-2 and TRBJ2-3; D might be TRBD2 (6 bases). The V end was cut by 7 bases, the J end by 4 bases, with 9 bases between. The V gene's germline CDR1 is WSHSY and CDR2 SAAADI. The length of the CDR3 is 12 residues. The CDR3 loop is CASIGGPDTQYF. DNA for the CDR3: TGCGCCAGCATTGGAGGGCCAGATACGCAGTATTTT.

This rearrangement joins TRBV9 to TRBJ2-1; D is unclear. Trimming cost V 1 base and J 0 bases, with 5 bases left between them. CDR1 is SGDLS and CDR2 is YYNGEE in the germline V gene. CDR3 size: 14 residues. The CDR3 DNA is TGTGCCAGCAGCGTAACAAGCTCCTACAATGAGCAGTTCTTC. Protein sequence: CASSVTSSYNEQFF.

The CDR3, as DNA: TGTGCCAGCAGCTTCGGGGTGGTTCGGGAGCCTTACAATGAGCAGTTCTTC. It yields the protein CASSFGVVREPYNEQFF. J is TRBJ2-1 and V is TRBV11-3; weak D call: TRBD2 (6 bases). Germline V CDR1 and CDR2: SGHNT, YENEEA. V shed 3 bases and J shed 4 bases, with 19 bases lying between them. The CDR3 is 17 residues long.

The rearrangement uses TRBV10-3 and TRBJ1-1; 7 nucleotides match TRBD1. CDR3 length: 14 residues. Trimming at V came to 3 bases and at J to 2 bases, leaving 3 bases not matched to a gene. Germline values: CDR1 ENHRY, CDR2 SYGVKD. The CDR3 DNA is TGTGCCATCAGTGACGGGACAGCTAACACTGAAGCTTTCTTT. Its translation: CAISDGTANTEAFF.

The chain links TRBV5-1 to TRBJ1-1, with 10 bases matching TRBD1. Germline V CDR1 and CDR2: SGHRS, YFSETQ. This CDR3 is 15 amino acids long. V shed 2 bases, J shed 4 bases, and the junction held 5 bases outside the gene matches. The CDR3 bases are TGCGCCAGCAGCTTAATGACAGGGGGCGGCACTGAAGCTTTCTTT. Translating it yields CASSLMTGGGTEAFF. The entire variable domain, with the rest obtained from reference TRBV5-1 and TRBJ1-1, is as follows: KAGVTQTPRYLIKTRGQQVTLSCSPISGHRSVSWYQQTPGQGLQFLFEYFSETQRNKGNFPGRFSGRQFSNSRSEMNVSTLELGDSALYLCASSLMTGGGTEAFFGQGTRLTVV.

The CDR3: CASSPTVLGSETQYF. The CDR3 DNA is TGTGCCAGCAGCCCGACAGTGTTAGGGTCAGAGACCCAGTACTTC. This rearrangement joins TRBV7-2 to TRBJ2-5, with TRBD1 as a possible D gene (5 bases). Germline CDR1 SGHTA, CDR2 FQGNSA. There are 15 residues in the CDR3. V was trimmed by 5 bases and J by 4 bases, leaving 17 bases between them.

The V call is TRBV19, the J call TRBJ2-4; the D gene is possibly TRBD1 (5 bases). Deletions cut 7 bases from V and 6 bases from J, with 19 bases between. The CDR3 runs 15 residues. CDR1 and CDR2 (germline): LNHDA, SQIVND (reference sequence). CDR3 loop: CASTKGRNPVNIQYF. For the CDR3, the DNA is TGTGCCAGTACCAAGGGGCGCAACCCAGTAAACATTCAGTACTTC.

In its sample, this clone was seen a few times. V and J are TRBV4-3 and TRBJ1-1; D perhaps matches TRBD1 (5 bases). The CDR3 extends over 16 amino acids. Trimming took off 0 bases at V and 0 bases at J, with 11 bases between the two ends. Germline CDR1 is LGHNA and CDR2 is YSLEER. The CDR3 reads CASSQEPGVMNTEAFF. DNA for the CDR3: TGCGCCAGCAGCCAAGAACCGGGGGTCATGAACACTGAAGCTTTCTTT.

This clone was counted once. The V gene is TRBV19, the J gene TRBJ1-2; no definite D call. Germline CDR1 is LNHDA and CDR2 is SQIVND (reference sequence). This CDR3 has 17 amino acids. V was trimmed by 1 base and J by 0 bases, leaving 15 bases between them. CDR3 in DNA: TGTGCCAGTAGTATAGCTGGAGACGTGAGAGCTAACTATGGCTACACCTTC. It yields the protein CASSIAGDVRANYGYTF.

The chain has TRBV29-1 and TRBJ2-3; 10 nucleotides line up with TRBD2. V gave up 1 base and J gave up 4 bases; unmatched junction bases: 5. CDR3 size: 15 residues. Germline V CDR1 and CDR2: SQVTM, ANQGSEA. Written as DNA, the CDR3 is TGCAGCGTTGAAGTACTAGCGGGGATGGCAGATACGCAGTATTTT. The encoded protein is CSVEVLAGMADTQYF.

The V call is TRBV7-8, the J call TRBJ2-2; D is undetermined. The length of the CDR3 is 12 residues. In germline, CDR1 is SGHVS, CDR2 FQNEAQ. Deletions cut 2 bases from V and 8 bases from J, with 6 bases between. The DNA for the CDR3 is TGTGCCAGCAGCTTACCTCCGGGGGAGCTGTTTTTT. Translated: CASSLPPGELFF.

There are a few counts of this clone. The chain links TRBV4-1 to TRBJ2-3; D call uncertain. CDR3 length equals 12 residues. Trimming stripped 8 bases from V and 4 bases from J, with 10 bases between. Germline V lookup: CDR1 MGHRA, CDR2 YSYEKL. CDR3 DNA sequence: TGCGCCAGCGCTACCGGGTCAGATACGCAGTATTTT. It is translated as CASATGSDTQYF.

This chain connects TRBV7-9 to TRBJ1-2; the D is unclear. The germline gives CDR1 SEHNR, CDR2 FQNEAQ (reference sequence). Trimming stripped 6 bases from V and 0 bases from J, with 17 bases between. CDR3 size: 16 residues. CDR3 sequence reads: CASSSPPITPNYGYTF. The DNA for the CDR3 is TGTGCCAGCAGTTCCCCCCCAATAACTCCTAACTATGGCTACACCTTC. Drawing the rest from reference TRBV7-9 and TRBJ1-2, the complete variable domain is DTGVSQNPRHKITKRGQNVTFRCDPISEHNRLYWYRQTLGQGPEFLTYFQNEAQLEKSRLLSDRFSAERPKGSFSTLEIQRTEQGDSAMYLCASSSPPITPNYGYTFGSGTRLTVV.

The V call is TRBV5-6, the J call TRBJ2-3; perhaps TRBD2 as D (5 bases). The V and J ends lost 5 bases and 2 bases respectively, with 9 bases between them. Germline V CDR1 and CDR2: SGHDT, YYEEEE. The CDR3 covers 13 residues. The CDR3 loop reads CASSYGLTDTQYF. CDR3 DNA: TGTGCCAGCAGTTACGGACTCACAGATACGCAGTATTTT.

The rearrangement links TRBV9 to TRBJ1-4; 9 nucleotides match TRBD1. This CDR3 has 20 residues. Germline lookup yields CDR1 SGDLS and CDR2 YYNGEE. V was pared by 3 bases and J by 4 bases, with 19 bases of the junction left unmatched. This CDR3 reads CASSAAVGPARDRVNEKLFF. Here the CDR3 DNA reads TGTGCCAGCAGCGCCGCCGTAGGGCCCGCTCGGGACAGGGTTAATGAAAAACTGTTTTTT.

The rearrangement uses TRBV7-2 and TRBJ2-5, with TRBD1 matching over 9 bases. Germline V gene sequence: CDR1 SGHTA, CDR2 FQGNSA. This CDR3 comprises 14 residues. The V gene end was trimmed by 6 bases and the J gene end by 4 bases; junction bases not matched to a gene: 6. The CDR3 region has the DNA TGTGCCAGCAGGACCCAACAGGGGGCAGAGACCCAGTACTTC. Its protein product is CASRTQQGAETQYF. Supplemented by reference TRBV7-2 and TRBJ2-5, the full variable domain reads GAGVSQSPSNKVTEKGKDVELRCDPISGHTALYWYRQSLGQGLEFLIYFQGNSAPDKSGLPSDRFSAERTGGSVSTLTIQRTQQEDSAVYLCASRTQQGAETQYFGPGTRLLVL.

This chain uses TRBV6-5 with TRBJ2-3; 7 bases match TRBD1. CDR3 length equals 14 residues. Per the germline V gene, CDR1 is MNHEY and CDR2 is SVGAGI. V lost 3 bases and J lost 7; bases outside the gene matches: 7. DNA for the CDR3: TGTGCCAGCAGTTATGTCAGGGGGAGTAATACGCAGTATTTT. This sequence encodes CASSYVRGSNTQYF.

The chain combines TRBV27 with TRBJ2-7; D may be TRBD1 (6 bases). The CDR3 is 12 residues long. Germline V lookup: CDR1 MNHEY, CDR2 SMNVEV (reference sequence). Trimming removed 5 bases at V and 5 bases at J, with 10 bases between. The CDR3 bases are TGTGCCAGCAGTCAACAGGGAAACGAGCAGTACTTC. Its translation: CASSQQGNEQYF.

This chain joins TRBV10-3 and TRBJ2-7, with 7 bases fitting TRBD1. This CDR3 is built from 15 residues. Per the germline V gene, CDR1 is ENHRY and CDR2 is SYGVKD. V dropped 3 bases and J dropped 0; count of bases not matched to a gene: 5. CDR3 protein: CAISDGTATSYEQYF. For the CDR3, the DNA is TGTGCCATCAGTGACGGGACAGCTACCTCCTACGAGCAGTACTTC.

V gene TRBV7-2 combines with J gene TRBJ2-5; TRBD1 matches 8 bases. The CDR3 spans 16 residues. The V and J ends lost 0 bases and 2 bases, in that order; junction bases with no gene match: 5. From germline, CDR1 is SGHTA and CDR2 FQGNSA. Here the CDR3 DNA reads TGTGCCAGCAGCTTAGCACAGGGGGGTGGTCAAGAGACCCAGTACTTC. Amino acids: CASSLAQGGGQETQYF. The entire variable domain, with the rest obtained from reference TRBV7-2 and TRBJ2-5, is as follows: GAGVSQSPSNKVTEKGKDVELRCDPISGHTALYWYRQSLGQGLEFLIYFQGNSAPDKSGLPSDRFSAERTGGSVSTLTIQRTQQEDSAVYLCASSLAQGGGQETQYFGPGTRLLVL.

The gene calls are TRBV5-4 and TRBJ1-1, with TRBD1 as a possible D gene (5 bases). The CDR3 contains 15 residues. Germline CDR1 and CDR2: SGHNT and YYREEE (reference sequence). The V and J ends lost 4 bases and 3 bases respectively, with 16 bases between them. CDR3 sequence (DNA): TGTGCCAGCAGCAAACAATTGGGACTGTACACTGAAGCTTTCTTT. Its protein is CASSKQLGLYTEAFF.

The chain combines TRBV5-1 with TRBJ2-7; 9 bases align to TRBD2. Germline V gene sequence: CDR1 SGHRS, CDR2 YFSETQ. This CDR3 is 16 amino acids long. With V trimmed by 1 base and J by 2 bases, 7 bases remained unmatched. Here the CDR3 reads CASSLYGAGGTYEQYF. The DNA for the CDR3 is TGCGCCAGCAGCTTGTACGGAGCGGGGGGCACCTACGAGCAGTACTTC.

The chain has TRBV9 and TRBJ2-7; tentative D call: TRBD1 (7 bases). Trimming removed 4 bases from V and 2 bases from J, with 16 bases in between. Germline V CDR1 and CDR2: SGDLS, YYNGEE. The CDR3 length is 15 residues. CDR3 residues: CASSRAGTATYEQYF. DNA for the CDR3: TGTGCCAGCAGCCGGGCGGGGACAGCAACCTACGAGCAGTACTTC.